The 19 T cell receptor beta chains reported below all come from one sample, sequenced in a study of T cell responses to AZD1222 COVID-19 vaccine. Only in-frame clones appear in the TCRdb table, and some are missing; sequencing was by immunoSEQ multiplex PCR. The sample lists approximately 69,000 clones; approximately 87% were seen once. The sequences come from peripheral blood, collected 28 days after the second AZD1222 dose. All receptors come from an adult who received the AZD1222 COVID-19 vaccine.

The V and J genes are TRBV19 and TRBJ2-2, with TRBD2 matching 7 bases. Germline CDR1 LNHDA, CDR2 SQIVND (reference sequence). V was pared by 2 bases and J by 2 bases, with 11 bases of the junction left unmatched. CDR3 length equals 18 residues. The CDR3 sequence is CASSIPVSSGNNTGELFF. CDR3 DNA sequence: TGTGCCAGTAGTATACCCGTCTCAAGCGGGAACAACACCGGGGAGCTGTTTTTT.

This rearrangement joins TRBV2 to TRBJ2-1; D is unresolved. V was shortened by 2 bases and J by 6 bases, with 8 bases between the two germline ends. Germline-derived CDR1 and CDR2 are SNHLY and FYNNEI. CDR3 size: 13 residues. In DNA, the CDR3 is TGTGCCAGCAGTGAATCTCATCCCAATGAGCAGTTCTTC. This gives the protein CASSESHPNEQFF.

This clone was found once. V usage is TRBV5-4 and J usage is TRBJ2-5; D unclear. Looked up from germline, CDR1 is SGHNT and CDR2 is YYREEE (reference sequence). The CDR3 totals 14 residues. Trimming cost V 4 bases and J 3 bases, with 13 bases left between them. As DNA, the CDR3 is TGTGCCAGCAGCCCTGTCGGCGGAGAAGAGACCCAGTACTTC. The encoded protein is CASSPVGGEETQYF. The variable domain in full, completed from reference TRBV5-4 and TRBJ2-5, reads ETGVTQSPTHLIKTRGQQVTLRCSSQSGHNTVSWYQQALGQGPQFIFQYYREEENGRGNFPPRFSGLQFPNYSSELNVNALELDDSALYLCASSPVGGEETQYFGPGTRLLVL.

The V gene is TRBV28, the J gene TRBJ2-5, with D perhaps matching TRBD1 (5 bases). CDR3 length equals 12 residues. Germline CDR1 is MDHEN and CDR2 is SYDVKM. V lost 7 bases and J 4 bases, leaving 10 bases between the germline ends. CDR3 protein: CASMGTGETQYF. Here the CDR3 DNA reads TGTGCCAGCATGGGCACAGGAGAGACCCAGTACTTC.

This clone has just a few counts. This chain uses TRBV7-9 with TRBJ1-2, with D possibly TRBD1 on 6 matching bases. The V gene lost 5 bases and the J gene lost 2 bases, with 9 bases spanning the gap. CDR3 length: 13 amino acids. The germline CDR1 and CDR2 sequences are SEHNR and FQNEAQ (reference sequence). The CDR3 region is CASSNGQNYGYTF. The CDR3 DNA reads TGTGCCAGCAGCAATGGACAGAACTATGGCTACACCTTC.

For the CDR3, the DNA is TGTGCCAGCAGTGACTCGGTTGGGGGGCGCTCCTACAATGAGCAGTTCTTC. As protein: CASSDSVGGRSYNEQFF. This chain connects TRBV6-4 to TRBJ2-1, with D perhaps assigned TRBD1 or TRBD2 (6 bases each). This CDR3 is built from 17 residues. Germline V CDR1 and CDR2: MRHNA, SNTAGT. V lost 0 bases, J lost 0 bases, and 12 bases lay in between.

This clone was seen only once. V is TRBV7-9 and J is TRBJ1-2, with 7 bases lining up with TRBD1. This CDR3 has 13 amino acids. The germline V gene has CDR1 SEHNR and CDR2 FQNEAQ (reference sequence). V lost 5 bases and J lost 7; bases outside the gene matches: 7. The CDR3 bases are TGTGCCAGCAGCCGCGACAGGGAAGCTGGCTACACCTTC. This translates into CASSRDREAGYTF.

CDR3 nucleotides: TGTGCCAGCAGTTTATACCAGGGGAACACTGAAGCTTTCTTT. Translation: CASSLYQGNTEAFF. This chain uses TRBV27 with TRBJ1-1; a weak D match, TRBD1 (5 bases). Trimming removed 1 base from V and 1 base from J, with 7 bases in between. CDR3 length: 14 amino acids. Germline V lookup: CDR1 MNHEY, CDR2 SMNVEV (reference sequence).

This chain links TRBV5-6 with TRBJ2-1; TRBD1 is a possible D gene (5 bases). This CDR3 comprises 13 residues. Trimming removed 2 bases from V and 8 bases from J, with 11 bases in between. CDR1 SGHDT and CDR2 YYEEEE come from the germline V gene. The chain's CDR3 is CASSLQAVHEQFF. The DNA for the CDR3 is TGTGCCAGCAGCTTACAGGCGGTCCATGAGCAGTTCTTC.

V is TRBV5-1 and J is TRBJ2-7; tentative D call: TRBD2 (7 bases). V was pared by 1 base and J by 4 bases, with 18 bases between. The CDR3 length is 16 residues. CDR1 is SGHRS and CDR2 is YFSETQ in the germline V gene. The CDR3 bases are TGCGCCAGCAGCTTGAAGGGTCGAGGGGGAGGGTACGAGCAGTACTTC. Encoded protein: CASSLKGRGGGYEQYF.

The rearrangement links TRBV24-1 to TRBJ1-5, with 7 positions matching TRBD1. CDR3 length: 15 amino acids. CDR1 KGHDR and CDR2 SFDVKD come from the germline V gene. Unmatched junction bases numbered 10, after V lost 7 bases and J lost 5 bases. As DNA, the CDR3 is TGTGCCACCAGCCAGGGACAGTCTGGGGATCAGCCCCAGCATTTT. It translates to CATSQGQSGDQPQHF.

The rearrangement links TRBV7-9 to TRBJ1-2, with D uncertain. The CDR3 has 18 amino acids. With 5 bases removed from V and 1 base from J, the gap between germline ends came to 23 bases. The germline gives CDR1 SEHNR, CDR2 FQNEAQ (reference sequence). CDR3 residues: CASSPMTNPGLVNYGYTF. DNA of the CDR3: TGTGCCAGCAGCCCGATGACAAATCCCGGGCTAGTTAACTATGGCTACACCTTC.

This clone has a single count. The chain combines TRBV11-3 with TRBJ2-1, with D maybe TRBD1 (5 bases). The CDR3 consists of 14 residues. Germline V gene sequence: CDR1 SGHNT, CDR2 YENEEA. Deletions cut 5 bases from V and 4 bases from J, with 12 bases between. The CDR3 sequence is CASSPRVAYNEQFF. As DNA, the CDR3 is TGTGCCAGCAGCCCCAGGGTAGCATACAATGAGCAGTTCTTC.

DNA for the CDR3: TGTGCCAGCAGTCCCGGAGGAAATCAGCCCCAGCATTTT. The encoded protein is CASSPGGNQPQHF. The gene calls are TRBV28 and TRBJ1-5; D is unresolved. V was cut by 5 bases and J by 4 bases, with 9 bases left in between. CDR3 length equals 13 residues. Germline-derived CDR1 and CDR2 are MDHEN and SYDVKM.

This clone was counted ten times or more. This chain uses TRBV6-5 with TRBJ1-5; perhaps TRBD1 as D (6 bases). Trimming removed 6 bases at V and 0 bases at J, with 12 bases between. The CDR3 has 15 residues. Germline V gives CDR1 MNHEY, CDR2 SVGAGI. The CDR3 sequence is CASSPGTNSNQPQHF. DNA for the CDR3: TGTGCCAGCAGCCCAGGGACAAATAGCAATCAGCCCCAGCATTTT.

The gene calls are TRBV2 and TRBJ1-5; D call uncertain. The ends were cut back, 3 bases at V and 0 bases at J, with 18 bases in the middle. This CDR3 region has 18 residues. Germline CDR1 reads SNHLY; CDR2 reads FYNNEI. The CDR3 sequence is CASSDKSGNPYSNQPQHF. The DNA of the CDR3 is TGTGCCAGCAGTGATAAGAGCGGGAATCCTTATAGCAATCAGCCCCAGCATTTT.

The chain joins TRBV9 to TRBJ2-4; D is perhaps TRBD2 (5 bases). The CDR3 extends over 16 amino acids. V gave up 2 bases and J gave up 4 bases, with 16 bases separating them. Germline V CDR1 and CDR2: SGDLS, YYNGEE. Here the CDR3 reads CASSVDFEVGKNIQYF. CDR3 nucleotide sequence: TGTGCCAGCAGCGTGGACTTCGAGGTGGGGAAAAACATTCAGTACTTC.

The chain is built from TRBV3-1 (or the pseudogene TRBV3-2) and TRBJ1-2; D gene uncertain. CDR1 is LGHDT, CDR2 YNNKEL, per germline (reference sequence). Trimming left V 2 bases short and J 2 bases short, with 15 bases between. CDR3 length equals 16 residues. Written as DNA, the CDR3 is TGTGCCAGCAGCCAAAGCCTGACACCTAGAAACTATGGCTACACCTTC. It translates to CASSQSLTPRNYGYTF.

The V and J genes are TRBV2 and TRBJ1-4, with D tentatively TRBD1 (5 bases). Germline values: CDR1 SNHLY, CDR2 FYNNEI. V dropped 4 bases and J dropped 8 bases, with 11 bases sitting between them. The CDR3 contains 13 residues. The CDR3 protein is CASSARDREKLFF. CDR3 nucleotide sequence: TGTGCCAGCAGTGCTAGGGACCGAGAAAAACTGTTTTTT.